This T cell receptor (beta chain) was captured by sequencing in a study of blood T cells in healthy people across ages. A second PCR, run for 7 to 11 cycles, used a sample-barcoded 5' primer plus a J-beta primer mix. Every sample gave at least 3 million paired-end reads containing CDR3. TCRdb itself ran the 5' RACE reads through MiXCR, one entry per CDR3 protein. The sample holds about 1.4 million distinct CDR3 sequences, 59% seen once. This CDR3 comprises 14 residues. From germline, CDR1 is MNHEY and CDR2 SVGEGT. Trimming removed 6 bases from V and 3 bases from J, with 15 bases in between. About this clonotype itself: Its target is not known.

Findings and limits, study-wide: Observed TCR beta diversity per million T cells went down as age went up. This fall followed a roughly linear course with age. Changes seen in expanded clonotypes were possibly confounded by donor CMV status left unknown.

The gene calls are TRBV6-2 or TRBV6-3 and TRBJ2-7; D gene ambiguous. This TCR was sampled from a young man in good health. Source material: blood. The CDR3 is CASRGSAANYEQYF. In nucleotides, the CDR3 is TGTGCCAGCAGGGGGTCGGCAGCTAACTACGAGCAGTACTTC.